Listed here are 27 T cell receptor beta chains from one sample, sequenced in a study of cytotoxic CD8 clonotypes in ibrutinib-treated CLL. Libraries were prepared by immunoSEQ multiplex PCR; TCRdb keeps only in-frame clonotypes and omits some of them. The sample has around 140,000 clones, about three quarters seen once. The input for sequencing was PBMCs, taken after 24 months of ibrutinib treatment. Every receptor here comes from a human donor with chronic lymphocytic leukemia.

This chain links TRBV7-6 with TRBJ2-1; 8 nucleotides agree with TRBD2. V trimming: 5 bases; J trimming: 0 bases; junction bases outside the gene matches: 18. The germline V gene has CDR1 SGHVS and CDR2 FNYEAQ. This CDR3 spans 20 amino acids. CDR3 nucleotides: TGTGCCAGCAGCCCCCGGGAGGGCGGGGGGACGACCAGCTCCTACAATGAGCAGTTCTTC. Residues: CASSPREGGGTTSSYNEQFF. The variable domain in full, with the rest retrieved from reference TRBV7-6 and TRBJ2-1, is GAGVSQSPRYKVTKRGQDVALRCDPISGHVSLYWYRQALGQGPEFLTYFNYEAQQDKSGLPNDRFSAERPEGSISTLTIQRTEQRDSAMYRCASSPREGGGTTSSYNEQFFGPGTRLTVL.

The CDR3 DNA reads TGTGCCAGCAGCTTAGGCAGACAGCACAATGAGCAGTTCTTC. Amino acid sequence: CASSLGRQHNEQFF. The rearrangement joins TRBV7-6 to TRBJ2-1; tentatively, D is TRBD1 (5 bases). Germline assignment: CDR1 SGHVS and CDR2 FNYEAQ. Trimming shortened V by 1 base and J by 5 bases, and 9 bases separated the two germline ends. There are 14 residues in the CDR3.

Only a few counts were recorded for this clone. The chain carries TRBV4-1 and TRBJ2-5, with 9 bases identical to TRBD2. Germline V gives CDR1 MGHRA, CDR2 YSYEKL. The CDR3 runs to 15 residues. Trimming at V came to 5 bases and at J to 5 bases, leaving 9 bases not matched to a gene. The CDR3 loop is CASSGGGAGEETQYF. The CDR3 DNA follows: TGCGCCAGCAGCGGCGGGGGGGCCGGGGAGGAGACCCAGTACTTC.

In the case of this clone: The sample carries other DNA sequences with the same CDR3. This sequence joins TRBV27 and TRBJ2-7; TRBD2 agrees at 7 bases. Trimming cost V 7 bases and J 4 bases; bases outside gene matches: 4. The V gene's germline CDR1 is MNHEY and CDR2 SMNVEV (reference sequence). CDR3 length: 12 amino acids. The CDR3 DNA sequence: TGTGCCAGCACGGGCGGGGGATACGAGCAGTACTTC. Encoded protein: CASTGGGYEQYF.

The V call is TRBV6-5, the J call TRBJ1-5; 8 bases agree with TRBD1. Trimming at V came to 6 bases and at J to 9 bases, leaving 10 bases not matched to a gene. This CDR3 is built from 14 residues. Germline V gene data show CDR1 as MNHEY and CDR2 as SVGAGI. In DNA, the CDR3 is TGTGCCAGCAGCCCCGACAGGGGCGAATGGCCCCAGCATTTT. This translates into CASSPDRGEWPQHF.

The sample holds a few counts of this clone. A much larger clonotype is one base distant, so this may be a read error. The same CDR3 can be traced to other DNA sequences in this sample. The chain uses TRBV15 and TRBJ2-5; D gene uncertain. Germline loops: CDR1 LNHNV, CDR2 YYDKDF (reference sequence). V was shortened by 0 bases and J by 5 bases, with 4 bases between the two germline ends. The CDR3 runs to 12 residues. The CDR3 sequence: CATSRDLETQYF. CDR3 bases: TGTGCCACCAGCAGAGATTTGGAGACCCAGTACTTC.

The chain has TRBV7-2 and TRBJ1-6, with TRBD1 as a possible D gene (5 bases). This CDR3 has 16 residues. Germline lookup yields CDR1 SGHTA and CDR2 FQGNSA. Trimming removed 5 bases at V and 10 bases at J, with 21 bases between. CDR3 in amino acids: CASSPHEPGTGSPLHF. In DNA form, the CDR3 reads TGTGCCAGCAGCCCCCACGAACCGGGGACGGGCTCACCCCTCCACTTT.

The rearrangement uses TRBV5-1 and TRBJ2-5; the D call may be TRBD1 or TRBD2 (5 bases each). The CDR3 covers 14 residues. CDR1 SGHRS and CDR2 YFSETQ come from the germline V gene. Between the trimmed V and J ends, which lost 2 bases and 1 base, there was a span of 9 bases. As DNA, the CDR3 is TGCGCCAGCAGCTTCGAGGGGCCCCAAGAGACCCAGTACTTC. It encodes CASSFEGPQETQYF.

The rearrangement links TRBV7-2 to TRBJ1-2; D remains unclear. CDR3 length: 12 residues. V was cut by 2 bases and J by 5 bases, with 6 bases left in between. Germline loops: CDR1 SGHTA, CDR2 FQGNSA. CDR3 region: CASSLSGYGYTF. The DNA for the CDR3 is TGTGCCAGCAGCTTAAGCGGGTATGGCTACACCTTC.

The rearrangement joins TRBV7-3 to TRBJ1-1; maybe TRBD1 (5 bases). This CDR3 contains 15 residues. Trimming removed 6 bases at V and 1 base at J, with 15 bases between. In germline, CDR1 is SGHTA, CDR2 FQGTGA. The CDR3 spells CASRGQSLGNTEAFF. The CDR3 DNA reads as TGTGCCAGCAGGGGGCAGTCCCTGGGGAACACTGAAGCTTTCTTT.

This clone was counted only a few times. The chain links TRBV11-2 to TRBJ1-5, with D perhaps TRBD1 (5 bases). The CDR3 has 13 amino acids. V lost 4 bases, J lost 6 bases, and 10 bases lay in between. Germline CDR1 SGHAT, CDR2 FQNNGV. Here the CDR3 reads CASSSQGGQPQHF. CDR3 bases: TGTGCCAGCAGCTCCCAGGGAGGTCAGCCCCAGCATTTT.

CDR3 protein: CASSRTGSSAGELFF. CDR3 sequence (DNA): TGTGCCAGCAGCCGGACAGGGAGTTCGGCCGGGGAGCTGTTTTTT. This rearrangement joins TRBV11-3 to TRBJ2-2; 8 bases match TRBD1. Germline V lookup: CDR1 SGHNT, CDR2 YENEEA. CDR3 length: 15 residues. V dropped 5 bases and J dropped 6; count of bases not matched to a gene: 8. The full variable domain, completed using reference TRBV11-3 and TRBJ2-2, is EAGVVQSPRYKIIEKKQPVAFWCNPISGHNTLYWYLQNLGQGPELLIRYENEEAVDDSQLPKDRFSAERLKGVDSTLKIQPAELGDSAVYLCASSRTGSSAGELFFGEGSRLTVL.

The rearrangement joins TRBV5-1 to TRBJ1-2; 9 nucleotides agree with TRBD1. This CDR3 has 14 residues. Germline V gene sequence: CDR1 SGHRS, CDR2 YFSETQ. J was trimmed by 8 bases and V by 3 bases; bases with no gene match: 8. CDR3 loop: CASSSGQGLGGYTF. The DNA of the CDR3 is TGCGCCAGCAGCTCGGGACAGGGCTTGGGCGGCTACACCTTC.

The V and J genes are TRBV28 and TRBJ1-4, with a weak D call TRBD1 (6 bases). This CDR3 has 14 residues. Trimming pared 6 bases from V and 5 bases from J, leaving 13 bases between. Germline CDR1 and CDR2: MDHEN and SYDVKM. Here the CDR3 DNA reads TGTGCCAGCAGAAACGGGGGGCAAAATGAAAAACTGTTTTTT. It is translated as CASRNGGQNEKLFF.

This clone has only a few counts. This rearrangement joins TRBV7-9 to TRBJ2-7, with no clear D. CDR1 and CDR2 (germline): SEHNR, FQNEAQ (reference sequence). The CDR3 runs 11 residues. Trimming removed 5 bases from V and 5 bases from J, with 7 bases in between. This CDR3 is CASSLWDEQYF. The CDR3 DNA is TGTGCCAGCAGCCTCTGGGACGAGCAGTACTTC.

J is TRBJ2-5 and V is TRBV28; TRBD1 matches 8 bases. The V gene end was trimmed by 6 bases and the J gene end by 4 bases; junction bases not matched to a gene: 1. Germline loops: CDR1 MDHEN, CDR2 SYDVKM. The CDR3 covers 12 residues. CDR3 nucleotides: TGTGCCAGCAGCGACAGGGGAGAGACCCAGTACTTC. Amino acid sequence: CASSDRGETQYF.

The chain links TRBV4-3 to TRBJ2-6; 8 bases line up with TRBD1. Germline trimming cut 1 base from V and 9 bases from J; bases unmatched to any gene: 5. The germline V gene encodes CDR1 LGHNA and CDR2 YSLEER. The CDR3 covers 15 residues. The CDR3 nucleotides are TGCGCCAGCAGCCAAGGACAGGGGTCCTACAACGTCCTGACTTTC. It specifies CASSQGQGSYNVLTF.

The count of this clone is one. V is TRBV5-1 and J is TRBJ2-3; D ambiguous. CDR3 length: 14 residues. Trimming took off 0 bases at V and 4 bases at J, with 9 bases between the two ends. Germline CDR1 SGHRS, CDR2 YFSETQ. The CDR3 loop is CASSLAGDSDTQYF. CDR3 in DNA: TGCGCCAGCAGCTTGGCGGGCGATTCAGATACGCAGTATTTT.

The chain joins TRBV10-3 to TRBJ1-2; D perhaps matches TRBD1 (6 bases). Germline V gives CDR1 ENHRY, CDR2 SYGVKD. This CDR3 region has 12 residues. The ends were cut back, 10 bases at V and 2 bases at J, with 11 bases in the middle. The CDR3 DNA sequence: TGTGCCACCAGGGGAGAAAACTATGGCTACACCTTC. Translation gives CATRGENYGYTF.

The chain links TRBV18 to TRBJ1-2; D ambiguous. The V end was cut by 3 bases, the J end by 2 bases, with 7 bases between. Germline V gives CDR1 KGHSH, CDR2 LQKENI. CDR3 size: 13 residues. CDR3 in amino acids: CASSPDFNYGYTF. CDR3 sequence (DNA): TGTGCCAGCTCACCGGACTTCAACTATGGCTACACCTTC.

This clone was found once. The chain employs TRBV5-1 and TRBJ1-4, with 7 bases matching TRBD1. With V trimmed by 4 bases and J by 1 base, 10 bases remained unmatched. The V gene's germline CDR1 is SGHRS and CDR2 YFSETQ. The CDR3 covers 17 residues. The CDR3 here is CASSPRGPGRTNEKLFF. As DNA, the CDR3 is TGCGCCAGCAGCCCAAGGGGGCCAGGACGAACTAATGAAAAACTGTTTTTT.

The chain carries TRBV11-2 and TRBJ2-3, with 8 bases that match TRBD1. This CDR3 comprises 14 residues. The V and J ends lost 5 bases and 4 bases, in that order; junction bases with no gene match: 5. Germline loops: CDR1 SGHAT, CDR2 FQNNGV. The CDR3: CASSLDRAADTQYF. DNA of the CDR3: TGTGCCAGCAGCCTGGACAGGGCAGCAGATACGCAGTATTTT.

The rearrangement joins TRBV10-1 to TRBJ1-2; 8 nucleotides agree with TRBD1. The junction had 15 bases not matched to a gene; V was cut back by 4 bases and J by 8 bases. Looked up from germline, CDR1 is WNHNN and CDR2 is SYGVQD (reference sequence). The length of the CDR3 is 16 residues. The CDR3 spells CASSALSNRGIGGYTF. CDR3 DNA: TGCGCCAGCAGTGCCCTCTCCAACAGGGGGATTGGAGGCTACACCTTC.

The J gene is TRBJ1-2, the V gene TRBV6-5, with D perhaps matching TRBD1 (5 bases). The germline V gene has CDR1 MNHEY and CDR2 SVGAGI. The CDR3 contains 12 residues. The V end was cut by 8 bases, the J end by 6 bases, with 13 bases between. CDR3 bases: TGTGCCAGCGGCCGGGGCCCCCATGGCTACACCTTC. Encoded protein: CASGRGPHGYTF.

The chain couples TRBV10-3 to TRBJ1-2; D gene unclear. V was pared by 11 bases and J by 3 bases, with 16 bases between. The CDR3 runs to 13 residues. Germline loops: CDR1 ENHRY, CDR2 SYGVKD. CDR3 DNA: TGTGCCTCCAGCGGGTCCGGAGACTATGGCTACACCTTC. Its translation is CASSGSGDYGYTF.

This rearrangement joins TRBV28 to TRBJ1-6; D is undetermined. The germline CDR1 and CDR2 sequences are MDHEN and SYDVKM. Trimming removed 2 bases at V and 3 bases at J, with 5 bases between. The CDR3 loop spans 14 amino acids. The CDR3 DNA follows: TGTGCCAGCAGTTTACCCTACTATAATTCACCCCTCCACTTT. It encodes CASSLPYYNSPLHF.

The chain is built from TRBV7-9 and TRBJ2-7; no reliable D call. Per the germline V gene, CDR1 is SEHNR and CDR2 is FQNEAQ (reference sequence). V was shortened by 4 bases and J by 5 bases, with 24 bases between the two germline ends. This CDR3 is 17 amino acids long. CDR3 sequence (DNA): TGTGCCAGCAGCTCAAAAGCTCTGGTGTGGCACGTTAACGAGCAGTACTTC. Encoded protein: CASSSKALVWHVNEQYF.